This T cell receptor beta chain was identified during a study of metastatic and nonmetastatic thyroid tumors. Study-wide background: Repertoires were compared across blood and tumor or nodule tissue from malignant and benign thyroid patients.

Per the original methods: To classify distant metastasis in papillary thyroid cancer, a model was built from CDR3 differences across clinicopathological groups. TCRdb reassembled clones from the PCR reads with MiXCR. For this entry, the V and J calls and clone size follow TCRdb and not the study's own pipeline. Among 34,000 or so clones listed, about 18% were seen once. All patients reached thyroid surgery having received no treatment beforehand. The length of the CDR3 is 13 residues. CDR1 is SGHKS, CDR2 YYEKEE, per germline (reference sequence). With 5 bases removed from V and 5 bases from J, the gap between germline ends came to 14 bases. Findings and caveats of the study: A significant increase in TCR beta diversity was reportedly seen in malignant thyroid tumors relative to benign nodules, in blood and tumor.

A single count supports this clone. Its antigen is unidentified. The sequenced material came from blood. The source of this sequence is a female donor with papillary thyroid cancer or a benign thyroid nodule (not recorded which). Some clones in this sample may be carry-over from other donors' samples. The chain uses TRBV5-5 and TRBJ2-7; D perhaps matches TRBD1 (6 bases). The CDR3 region is CASSGSGEHEQYF. CDR3 bases: TGTGCCAGCAGTGGTTCAGGGGAGCACGAGCAGTACTTC.